This T cell receptor beta chain was sequenced for a study of Ad26.COV2.S vaccination and SARS-CoV-2 variants. Repertoires were generated with immunoSEQ multiplex PCR, while TCRdb's copy carries only in-frame clones and drops some. The data show roughly 680,000 clones, approximately 88% seen once. The CDR3 has 15 amino acids. Trimming at V came to 5 bases and at J to 5 bases, leaving 9 bases not matched to a gene. Germline loops: CDR1 LNHDA, CDR2 SQIVND (reference sequence). Treatment: over 15 received Ad26.COV2.S at low or high dose, single or two shots; several received placebo; per-sample allocation not given. Samples analyzed were those drawn on day 63 after the first vaccine or placebo injection. Concerning this clone itself: The antigen is undetermined.

Study outcomes and limitations: Recipients of either vaccine or placebo displayed similar breadth of non-spike TCRs. People given the vaccine had a wider spike-specific TCR breadth than placebo recipients did.

This clonotype originated in a person aged 18-60 years who received the Ad26.COV2.S COVID-19 vaccine or a placebo. V usage is TRBV19 and J usage is TRBJ2-3; 8 nucleotides line up with TRBD2. Sequences were derived from peripheral blood, sampled in a trial of Ad26.COV2.S vaccine versus placebo. The CDR3 sequence: CASSFNLGRGDTQYF. DNA for the CDR3: TGTGCCAGTAGTTTTAACCTCGGGAGGGGAGATACGCAGTATTTT.